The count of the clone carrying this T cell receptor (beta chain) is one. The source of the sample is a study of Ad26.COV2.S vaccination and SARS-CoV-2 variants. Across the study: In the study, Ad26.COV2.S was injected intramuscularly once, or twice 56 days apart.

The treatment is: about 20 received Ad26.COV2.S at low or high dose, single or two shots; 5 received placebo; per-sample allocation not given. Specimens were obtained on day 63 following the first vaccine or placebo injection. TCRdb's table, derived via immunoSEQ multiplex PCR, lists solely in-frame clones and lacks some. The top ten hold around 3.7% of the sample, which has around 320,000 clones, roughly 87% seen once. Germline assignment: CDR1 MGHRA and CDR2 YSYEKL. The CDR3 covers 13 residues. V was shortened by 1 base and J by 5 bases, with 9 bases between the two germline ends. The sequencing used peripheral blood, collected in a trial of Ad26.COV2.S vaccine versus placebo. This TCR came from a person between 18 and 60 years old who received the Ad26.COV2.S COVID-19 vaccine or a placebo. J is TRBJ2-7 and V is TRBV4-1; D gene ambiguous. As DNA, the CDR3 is TGCGCCAGCAGCCAAGGTGTTGGTAACGAGCAGTACTTC. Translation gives CASSQGVGNEQYF.